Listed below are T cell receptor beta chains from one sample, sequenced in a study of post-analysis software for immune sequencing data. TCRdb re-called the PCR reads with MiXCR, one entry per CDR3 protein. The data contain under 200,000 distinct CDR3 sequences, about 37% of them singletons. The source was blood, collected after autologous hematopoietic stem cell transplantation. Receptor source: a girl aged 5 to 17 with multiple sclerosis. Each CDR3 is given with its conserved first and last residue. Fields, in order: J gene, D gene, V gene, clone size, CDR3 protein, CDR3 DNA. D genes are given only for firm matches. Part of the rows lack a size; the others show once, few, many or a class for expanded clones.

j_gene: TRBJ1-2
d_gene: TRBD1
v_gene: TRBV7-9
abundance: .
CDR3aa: CASSADRGNYGYTF
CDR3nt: TGTGCCAGCAGCGCAGACAGGGGGAACTATGGCTACACCTTC

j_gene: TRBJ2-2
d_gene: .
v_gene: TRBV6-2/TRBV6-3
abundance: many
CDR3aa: CASSLGTRELFF
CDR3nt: TGTGCCAGCAGTTTGGGGACCCGGGAGCTGTTTTTT

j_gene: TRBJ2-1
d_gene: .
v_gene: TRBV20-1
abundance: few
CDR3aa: CSADNEQFF
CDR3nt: TGCAGTGCCGATAACGAGCAGTTCTTC

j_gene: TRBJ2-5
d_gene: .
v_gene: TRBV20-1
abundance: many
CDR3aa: CSARSVGTQYF
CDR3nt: TGCAGTGCTAGGAGCGTGGGGACCCAGTACTTC

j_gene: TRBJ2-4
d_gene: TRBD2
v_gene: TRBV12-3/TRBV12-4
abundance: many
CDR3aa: CASSSRLAEGQAKNIQYF
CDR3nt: TGTGCCAGCAGTTCCCGACTAGCCGAAGGTCAGGCCAAAAACATTCAGTACTTC

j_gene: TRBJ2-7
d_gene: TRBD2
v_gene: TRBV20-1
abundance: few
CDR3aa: CSLAGGLYEQYF
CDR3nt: TGCAGTCTAGCGGGAGGACTCTACGAGCAGTACTTC

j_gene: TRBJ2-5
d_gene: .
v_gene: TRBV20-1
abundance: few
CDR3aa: CSARGARTQETQYF
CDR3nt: TGCAGTGCTAGAGGGGCCAGGACACAAGAGACCCAGTACTTC

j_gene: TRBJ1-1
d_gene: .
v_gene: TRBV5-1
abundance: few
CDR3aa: CASSLVQRRTEAFF
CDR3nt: TGCGCCAGCAGCTTGGTGCAGCGTAGGACTGAAGCTTTCTTT

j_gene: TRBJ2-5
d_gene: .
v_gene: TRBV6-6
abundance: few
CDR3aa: CASSTGTKGTQYF
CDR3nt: TGTGCCAGCAGCACCGGGACCAAGGGGACCCAGTACTTC

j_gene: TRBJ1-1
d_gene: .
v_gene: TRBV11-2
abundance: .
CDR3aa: CASSLARGGRNTEAFF
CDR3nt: TGTGCCAGCAGCTTAGCGAGGGGGGGAAGGAACACTGAAGCTTTCTTT

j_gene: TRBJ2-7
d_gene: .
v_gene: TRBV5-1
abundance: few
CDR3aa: CASSLATPYEQYF
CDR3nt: TGCGCCAGCAGCTTGGCGACACCCTACGAGCAGTACTTC

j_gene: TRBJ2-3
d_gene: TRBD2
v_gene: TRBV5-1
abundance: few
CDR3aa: CASSPGTTADTQYF
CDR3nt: TGCGCCAGCAGCCCCGGGACTACGGCAGATACGCAGTATTTT

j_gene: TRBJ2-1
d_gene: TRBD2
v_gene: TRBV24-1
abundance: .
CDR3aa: CATSDPFKSTSGGYNEQFF
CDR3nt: TGTGCCACCAGTGACCCTTTTAAGTCGACTAGCGGGGGCTACAATGAGCAGTTCTTC

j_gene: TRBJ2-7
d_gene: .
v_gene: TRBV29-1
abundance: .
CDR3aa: CSVSQGRSYEQYF
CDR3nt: TGCAGCGTTTCCCAAGGGCGCTCCTACGAGCAGTACTTC

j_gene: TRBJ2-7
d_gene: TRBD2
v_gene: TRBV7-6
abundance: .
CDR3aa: CASSLESSGSSYEQYF
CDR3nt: TGTGCCAGCAGCTTAGAGAGTAGCGGGAGCTCCTACGAGCAGTACTTC

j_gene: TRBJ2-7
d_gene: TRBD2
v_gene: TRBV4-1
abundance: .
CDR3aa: CASSQDYGLAGIYEQYF
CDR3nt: TGCGCCAGCAGCCAAGATTACGGACTAGCGGGGATCTACGAGCAGTACTTC

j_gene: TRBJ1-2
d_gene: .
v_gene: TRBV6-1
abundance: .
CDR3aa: CAGGDRTNYGYTF
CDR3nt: TGTGCCGGGGGGGACCGAACTAACTATGGCTACACCTTC

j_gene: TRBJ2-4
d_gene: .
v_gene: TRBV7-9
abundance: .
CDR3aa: CASSPPSGFEQYF
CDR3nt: TGTGCCAGCAGTCCCCCGTCCGGTTTTGAGCAGTACTTC

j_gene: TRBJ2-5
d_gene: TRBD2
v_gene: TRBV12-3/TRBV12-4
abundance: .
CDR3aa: CASRGGVLMAQYF
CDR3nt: TGTGCCAGCAGGGGGGGGGTGTTGATGGCCCAGTACTTC

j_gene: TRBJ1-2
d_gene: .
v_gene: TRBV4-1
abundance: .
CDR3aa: CASSQEVQGGYTF
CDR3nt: TGCGCCAGCAGCCAAGAAGTACAGGGCGGCTACACCTTC

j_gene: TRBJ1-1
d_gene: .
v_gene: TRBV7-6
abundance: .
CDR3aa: CASSGSKGPNTEAFF
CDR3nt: TGTGCCAGCAGCGGGTCCAAGGGACCCAACACTGAAGCTTTCTTT

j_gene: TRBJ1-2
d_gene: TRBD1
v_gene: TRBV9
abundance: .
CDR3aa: CASSVGFATGASNGYTF
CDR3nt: TGTGCCAGCAGCGTAGGGTTCGCGACAGGGGCCTCCAATGGCTACACCTTC

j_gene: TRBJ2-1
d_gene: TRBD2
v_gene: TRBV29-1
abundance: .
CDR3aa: CSGKLAATMREQFF
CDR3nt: TGCAGCGGGAAACTAGCGGCCACAATGCGGGAGCAGTTCTTC

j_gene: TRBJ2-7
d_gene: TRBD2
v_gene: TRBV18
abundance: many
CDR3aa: CASSPVGRGYEQYF
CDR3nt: TGTGCCAGCTCACCAGTCGGGAGGGGGTACGAGCAGTACTTC

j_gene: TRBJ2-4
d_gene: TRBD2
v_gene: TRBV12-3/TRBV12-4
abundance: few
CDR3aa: CASSPPGGIGWRYF
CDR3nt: TGTGCCAGCAGTCCCCCGGGGGGGATTGGATGGCGGTACTTC

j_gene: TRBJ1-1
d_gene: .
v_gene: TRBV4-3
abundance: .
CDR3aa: CASSQDVTANTEAFF
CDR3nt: TGCGCCAGCAGCCAAGATGTGACAGCGAACACTGAAGCTTTCTTT

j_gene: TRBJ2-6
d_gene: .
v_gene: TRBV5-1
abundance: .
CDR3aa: CASGFRRSGANVLTF
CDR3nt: TGCGCCAGCGGCTTTCGTCGCTCTGGGGCCAACGTCCTGACTTTC

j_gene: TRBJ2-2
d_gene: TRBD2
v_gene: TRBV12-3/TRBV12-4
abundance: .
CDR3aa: CASSERAPGGLLSNTGELFF
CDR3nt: TGTGCCAGCAGCGAGAGGGCCCCGGGGGGTCTACTCTCGAACACCGGGGAGCTGTTTTTT

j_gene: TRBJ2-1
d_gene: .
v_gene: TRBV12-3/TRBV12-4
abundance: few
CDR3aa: CASSLAPLYNEQFF
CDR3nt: TGTGCCAGCAGTCTCGCACCATTATACAATGAGCAGTTCTTC

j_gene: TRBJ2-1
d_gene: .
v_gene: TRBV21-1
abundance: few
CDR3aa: CASSYLRGGTYNEQFF
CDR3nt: TGTGCCAGCAGCTACTTAAGGGGGGGGACCTACAATGAGCAGTTCTTC

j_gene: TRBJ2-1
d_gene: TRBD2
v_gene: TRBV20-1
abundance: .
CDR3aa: CSAKSLAGEGNEQFF
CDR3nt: TGCAGTGCTAAGAGTCTAGCGGGAGAAGGTAATGAGCAGTTCTTC

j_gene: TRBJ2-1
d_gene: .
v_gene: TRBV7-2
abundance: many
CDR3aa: CASSSPGREQFF
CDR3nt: TGTGCCAGCAGCTCTCCGGGACGTGAGCAGTTCTTC

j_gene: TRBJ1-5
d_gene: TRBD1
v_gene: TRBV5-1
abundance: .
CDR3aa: CASSRGQGDEPQHF
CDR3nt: TGCGCCAGCAGCCGTGGACAGGGGGATGAGCCCCAGCATTTT

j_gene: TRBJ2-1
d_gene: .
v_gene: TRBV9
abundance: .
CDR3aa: CASSSRSNYHNEQFF
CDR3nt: TGTGCCAGCAGCTCGAGAAGTAACTATCACAATGAGCAGTTCTTC

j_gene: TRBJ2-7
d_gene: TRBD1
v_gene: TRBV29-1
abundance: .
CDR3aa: CSVENRGSGEQYF
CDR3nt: TGCAGCGTTGAAAACAGGGGATCGGGCGAGCAGTACTTC

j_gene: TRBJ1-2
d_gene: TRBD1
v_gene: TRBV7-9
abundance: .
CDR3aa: CASSTTGANYGYTF
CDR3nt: TGTGCCAGCAGCACGACAGGGGCTAACTATGGCTACACCTTC

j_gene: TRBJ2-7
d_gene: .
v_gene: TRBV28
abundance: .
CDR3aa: CASSPWGISSYEQYF
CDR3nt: TGTGCCAGCAGTCCCTGGGGCATAAGCTCCTACGAGCAGTACTTC

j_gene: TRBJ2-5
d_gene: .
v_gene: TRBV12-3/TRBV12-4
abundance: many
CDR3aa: CASSPGQQHQETQYF
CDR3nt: TGTGCCAGCAGTCCCGGACAGCAACACCAAGAGACCCAGTACTTC

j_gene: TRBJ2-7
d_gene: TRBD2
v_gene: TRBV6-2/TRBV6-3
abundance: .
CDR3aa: CASSYSAGGPSYEQYF
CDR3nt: TGTGCCAGCAGTTACTCAGCGGGAGGGCCCTCCTACGAGCAGTACTTC

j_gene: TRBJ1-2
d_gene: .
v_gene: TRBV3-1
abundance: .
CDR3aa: CASSQDTQGANYGYTF
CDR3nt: TGTGCCAGCAGCCAAGATACCCAGGGAGCCAACTATGGCTACACCTTC

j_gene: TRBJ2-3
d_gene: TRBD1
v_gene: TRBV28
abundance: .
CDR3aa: CASSLTGGYDTQYF
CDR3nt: TGTGCCAGCAGTTTAACAGGGGGTTATGATACGCAGTATTTT

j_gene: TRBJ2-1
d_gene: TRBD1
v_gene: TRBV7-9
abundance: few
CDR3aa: CASSWAKGQGARNEQFF
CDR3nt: TGTGCCAGCAGCTGGGCCAAGGGCCAGGGGGCAAGAAATGAGCAGTTCTTC

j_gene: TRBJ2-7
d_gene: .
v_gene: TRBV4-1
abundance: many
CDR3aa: CASSQDRVAYEQYF
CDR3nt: TGCGCCAGCAGCCAAGACAGGGTTGCCTACGAGCAGTACTTC

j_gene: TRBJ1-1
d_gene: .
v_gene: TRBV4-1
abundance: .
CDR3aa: CASSQLWGDTEAFF
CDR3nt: TGCGCCAGCAGCCAATTGTGGGGGGACACTGAAGCTTTCTTT

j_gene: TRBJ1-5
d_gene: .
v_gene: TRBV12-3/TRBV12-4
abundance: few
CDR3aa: CASTLGYNQPQHF
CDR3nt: TGTGCCAGCACCCTTGGGTACAATCAGCCCCAGCATTTT

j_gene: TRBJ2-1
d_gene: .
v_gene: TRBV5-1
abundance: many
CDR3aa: CASSLVLQGTNEQFF
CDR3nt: TGCGCCAGCAGCTTGGTGCTACAGGGGACTAATGAGCAGTTCTTC

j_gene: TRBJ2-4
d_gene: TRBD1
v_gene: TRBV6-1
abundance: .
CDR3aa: CASSETGGAVIQYF
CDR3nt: TGTGCCAGCAGTGAAACAGGGGGCGCGGTCATTCAGTACTTC

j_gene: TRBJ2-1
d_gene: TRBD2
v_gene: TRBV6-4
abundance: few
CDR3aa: CASSDTGAGGVKNEQFF
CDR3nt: TGTGCCAGCAGTGATACTGGGGCGGGAGGGGTAAAAAATGAGCAGTTCTTC

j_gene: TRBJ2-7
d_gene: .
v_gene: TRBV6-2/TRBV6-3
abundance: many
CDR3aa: CASTQPRDGTYEQYF
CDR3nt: TGTGCCAGCACTCAACCGAGGGACGGTACCTACGAGCAGTACTTC

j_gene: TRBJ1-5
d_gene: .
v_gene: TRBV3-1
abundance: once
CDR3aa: CASSQENGPSGRRQPQHF
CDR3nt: TGTGCCAGCAGCCAAGAGAACGGGCCGTCGGGGCGACGACAGCCCCAGCATTTT

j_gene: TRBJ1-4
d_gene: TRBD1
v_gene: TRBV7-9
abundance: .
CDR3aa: CASSFPDRNEKLYF
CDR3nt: TGTGCCAGCAGCTTCCCGGACAGGAATGAAAAACTGTATTTT

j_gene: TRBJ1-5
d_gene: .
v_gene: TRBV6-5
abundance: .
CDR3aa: CASSPDPGWPQHF
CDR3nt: TGTGCCAGCAGTCCCGACCCTGGGTGGCCCCAGCATTTT

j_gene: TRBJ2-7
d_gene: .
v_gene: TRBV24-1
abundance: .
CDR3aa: CATSLSRSSEQYF
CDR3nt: TGTGCCACCTCATTGAGCAGGTCTAGCGAGCAGTACTTC